The present T cell receptor beta chain was sequenced within a study of blood T cell repertoires in COVID-19. The CDR3 is 13 residues long. Trimming stripped 5 bases from V and 5 bases from J, with 12 bases between. Germline V gene data show CDR1 as MRHNA and CDR2 as SNTAGT. Authors' processing steps: For nucleated cells, counts were estimated from reference gene primer amplification. Profiled with immunoSEQ multiplex PCR; TCRdb holds only in-frame clones, not every one. That table is the source of V, J and clone size, and D and trimming were worked out from the DNA. The sample yields about 260,000 clones, about 90% seen once.

Sequencing was performed on peripheral blood. The clonotype originates from a woman in her 70s with COVID-19, enrolled during active disease. The chain uses TRBV6-4 and TRBJ1-1; possible D gene TRBD1, 6 bases. CDR3 DNA sequence: TGTGCCAGCAGTCGCGAGGGGGGGACTGAAGCTTTCTTT. Its translation is CASSREGGTEAFF.